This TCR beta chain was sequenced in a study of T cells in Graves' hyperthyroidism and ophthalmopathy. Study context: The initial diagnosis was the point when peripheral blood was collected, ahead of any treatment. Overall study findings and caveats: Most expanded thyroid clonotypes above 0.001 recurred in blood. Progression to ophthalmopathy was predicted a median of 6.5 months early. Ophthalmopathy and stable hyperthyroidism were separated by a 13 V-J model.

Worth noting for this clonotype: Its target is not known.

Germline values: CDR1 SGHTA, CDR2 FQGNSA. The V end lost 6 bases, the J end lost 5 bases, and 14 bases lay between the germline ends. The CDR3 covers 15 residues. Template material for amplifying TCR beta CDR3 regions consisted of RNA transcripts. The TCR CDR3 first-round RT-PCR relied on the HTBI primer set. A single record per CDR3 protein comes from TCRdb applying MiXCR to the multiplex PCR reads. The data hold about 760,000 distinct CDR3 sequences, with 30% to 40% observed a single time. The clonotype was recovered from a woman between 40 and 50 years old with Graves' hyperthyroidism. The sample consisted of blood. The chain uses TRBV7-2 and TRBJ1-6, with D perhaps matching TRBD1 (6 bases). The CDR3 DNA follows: TGTGCCAGCAGTTTGGGAGGGGGAAATAATTCACCCCTCCACTTT. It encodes CASSLGGGNNSPLHF.